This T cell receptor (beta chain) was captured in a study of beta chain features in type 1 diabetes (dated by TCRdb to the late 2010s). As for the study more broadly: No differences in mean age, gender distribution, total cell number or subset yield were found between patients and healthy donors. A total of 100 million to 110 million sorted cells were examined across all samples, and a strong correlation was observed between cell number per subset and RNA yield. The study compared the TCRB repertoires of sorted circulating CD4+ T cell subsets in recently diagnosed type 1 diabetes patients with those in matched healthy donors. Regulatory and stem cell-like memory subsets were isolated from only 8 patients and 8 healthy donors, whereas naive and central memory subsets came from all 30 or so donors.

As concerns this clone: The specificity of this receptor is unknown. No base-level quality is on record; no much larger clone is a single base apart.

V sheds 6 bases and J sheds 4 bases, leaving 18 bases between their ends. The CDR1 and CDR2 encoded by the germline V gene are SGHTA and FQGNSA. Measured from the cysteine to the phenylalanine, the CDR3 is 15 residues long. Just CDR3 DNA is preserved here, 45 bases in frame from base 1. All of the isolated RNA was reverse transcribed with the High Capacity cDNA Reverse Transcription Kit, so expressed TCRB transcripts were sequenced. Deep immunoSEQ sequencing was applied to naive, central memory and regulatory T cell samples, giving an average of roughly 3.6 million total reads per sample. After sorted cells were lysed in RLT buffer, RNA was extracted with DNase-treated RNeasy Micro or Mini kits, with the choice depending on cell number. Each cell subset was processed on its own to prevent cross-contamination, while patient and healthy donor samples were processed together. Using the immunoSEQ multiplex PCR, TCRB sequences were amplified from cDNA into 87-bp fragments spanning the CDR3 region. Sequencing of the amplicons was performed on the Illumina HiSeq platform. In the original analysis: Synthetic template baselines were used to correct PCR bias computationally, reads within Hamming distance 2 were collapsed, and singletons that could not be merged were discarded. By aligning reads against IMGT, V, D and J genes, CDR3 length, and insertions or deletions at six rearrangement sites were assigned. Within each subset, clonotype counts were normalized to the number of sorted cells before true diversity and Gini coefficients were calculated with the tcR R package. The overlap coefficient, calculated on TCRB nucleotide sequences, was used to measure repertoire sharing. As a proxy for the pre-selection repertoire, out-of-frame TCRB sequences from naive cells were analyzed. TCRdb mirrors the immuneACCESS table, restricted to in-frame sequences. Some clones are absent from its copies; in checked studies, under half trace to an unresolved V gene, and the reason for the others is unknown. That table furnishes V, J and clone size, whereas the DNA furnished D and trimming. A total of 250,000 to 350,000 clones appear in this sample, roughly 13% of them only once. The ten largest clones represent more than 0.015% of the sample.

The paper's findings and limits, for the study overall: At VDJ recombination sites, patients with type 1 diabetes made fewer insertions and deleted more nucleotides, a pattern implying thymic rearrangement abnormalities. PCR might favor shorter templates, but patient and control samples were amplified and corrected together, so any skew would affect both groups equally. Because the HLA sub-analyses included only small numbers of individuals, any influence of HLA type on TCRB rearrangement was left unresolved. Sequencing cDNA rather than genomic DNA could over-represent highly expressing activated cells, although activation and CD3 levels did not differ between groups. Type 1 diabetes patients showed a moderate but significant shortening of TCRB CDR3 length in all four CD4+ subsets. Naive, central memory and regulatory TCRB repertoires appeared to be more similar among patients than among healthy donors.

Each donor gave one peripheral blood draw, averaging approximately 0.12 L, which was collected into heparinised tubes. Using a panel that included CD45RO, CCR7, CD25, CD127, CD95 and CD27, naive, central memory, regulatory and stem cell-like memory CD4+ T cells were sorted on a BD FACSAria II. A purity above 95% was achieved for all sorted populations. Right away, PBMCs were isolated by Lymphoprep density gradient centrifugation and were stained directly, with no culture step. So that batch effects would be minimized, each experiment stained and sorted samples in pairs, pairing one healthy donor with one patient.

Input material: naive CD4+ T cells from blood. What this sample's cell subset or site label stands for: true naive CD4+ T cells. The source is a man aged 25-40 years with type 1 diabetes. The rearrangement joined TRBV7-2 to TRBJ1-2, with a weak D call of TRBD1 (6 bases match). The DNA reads TGTGCCAGCAGATATACCGGGACCAGGGGCTATGGCTACACCTTC. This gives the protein CASRYTGTRGYGYTF.